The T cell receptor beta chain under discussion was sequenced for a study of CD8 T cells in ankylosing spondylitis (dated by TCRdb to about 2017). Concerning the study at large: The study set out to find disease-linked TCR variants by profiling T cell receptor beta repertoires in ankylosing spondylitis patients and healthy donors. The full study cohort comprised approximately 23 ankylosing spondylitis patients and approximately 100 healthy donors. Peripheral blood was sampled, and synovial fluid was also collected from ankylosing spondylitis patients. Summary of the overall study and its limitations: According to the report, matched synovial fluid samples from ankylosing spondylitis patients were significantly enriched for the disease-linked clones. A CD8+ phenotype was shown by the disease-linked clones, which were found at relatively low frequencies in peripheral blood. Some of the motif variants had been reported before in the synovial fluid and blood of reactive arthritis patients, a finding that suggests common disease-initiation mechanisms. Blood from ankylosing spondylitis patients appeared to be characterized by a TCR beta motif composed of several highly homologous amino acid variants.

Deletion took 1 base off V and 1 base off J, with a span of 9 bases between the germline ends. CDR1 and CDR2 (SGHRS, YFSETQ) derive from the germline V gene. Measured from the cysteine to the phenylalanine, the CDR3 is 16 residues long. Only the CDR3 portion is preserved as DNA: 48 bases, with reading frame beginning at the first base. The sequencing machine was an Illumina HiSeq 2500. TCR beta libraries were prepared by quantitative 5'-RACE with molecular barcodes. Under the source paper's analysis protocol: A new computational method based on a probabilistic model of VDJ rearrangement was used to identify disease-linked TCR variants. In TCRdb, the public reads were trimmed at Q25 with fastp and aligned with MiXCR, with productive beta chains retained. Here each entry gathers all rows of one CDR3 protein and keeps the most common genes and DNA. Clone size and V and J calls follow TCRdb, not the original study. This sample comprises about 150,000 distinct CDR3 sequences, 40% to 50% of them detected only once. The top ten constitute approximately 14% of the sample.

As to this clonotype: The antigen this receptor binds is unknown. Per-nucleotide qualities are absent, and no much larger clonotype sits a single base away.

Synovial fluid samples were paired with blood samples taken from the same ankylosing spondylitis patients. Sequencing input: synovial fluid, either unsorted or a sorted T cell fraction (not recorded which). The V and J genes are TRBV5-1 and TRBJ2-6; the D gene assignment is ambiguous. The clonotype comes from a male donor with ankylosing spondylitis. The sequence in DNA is TGCGCCAGCAGCTTGTTACAGTTGTCTGGGGCCAACGTCCTGACTTTC. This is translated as CASSLLQLSGANVLTF.